This T cell receptor (beta chain) is from a study of response to subunit inactivated influenza vaccine. Study-level results: Authors proposed each seasonal influenza vaccination draws in few new T cells.

This clonotype showed up just a few times. Its specificity is not known. MiXCR, applied by TCRdb to the RT-PCR reads, yields one record per CDR3 protein. The data show roughly 500,000 distinct CDR3 sequences, with about 15% seen just once and 2.5% to 3.5% held by the top ten. Trimming removed 5 bases at V and 6 bases at J, with 17 bases between. The germline CDR1 and CDR2 sequences are DFQATT and SNEGSKA (reference sequence). This CDR3 comprises 13 residues. The TCR was taken from a man between 50 and 69 years old who received an inactivated influenza vaccine. The sample was CD4+ T cells sorted from PBMCs, taken about 23 months after vaccination. This chain joins TRBV20-1 and TRBJ2-7; the D is unclear. The CDR3 protein is CSAVQILEGEQYF. The CDR3 nucleotides read TGCAGTGCTGTCCAGATATTAGAAGGCGAGCAGTACTTC.